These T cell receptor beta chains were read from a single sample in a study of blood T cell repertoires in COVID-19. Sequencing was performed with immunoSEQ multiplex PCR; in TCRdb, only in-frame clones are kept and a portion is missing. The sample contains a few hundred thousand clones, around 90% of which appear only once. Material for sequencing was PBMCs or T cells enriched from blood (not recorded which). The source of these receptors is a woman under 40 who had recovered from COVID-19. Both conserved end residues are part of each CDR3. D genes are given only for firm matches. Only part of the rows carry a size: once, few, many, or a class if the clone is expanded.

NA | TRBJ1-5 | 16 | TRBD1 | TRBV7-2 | TGTGCCAGCAGCCTAACAGGGGGTACTGGCAATCAGCCCCAGCATTTT | CASSLTGGTGNQPQHF
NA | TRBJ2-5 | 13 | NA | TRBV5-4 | TGTGCCAGCAGCACTACGTACCAAGAGACCCAGTACTTC | CASSTTYQETQYF
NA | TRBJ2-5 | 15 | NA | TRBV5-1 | TGCGCCAGCCGCCGAGGGAGTTTGGGAAAAGAGACCCAGTACTTC | CASRRGSLGKETQYF
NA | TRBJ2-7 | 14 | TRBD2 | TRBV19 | TGTGCCAGTAGTCGGGGGGAGAGGACCTACGAGCAGTACTTC | CASSRGERTYEQYF
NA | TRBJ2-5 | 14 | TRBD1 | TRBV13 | TGTGCCAGCAGCTTCCAGGGGGCCCATAGGACCCAGTACTTC | CASSFQGAHRTQYF
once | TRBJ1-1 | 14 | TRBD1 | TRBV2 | TGTGCCAGCAGTACCGGGACAGGGGTCACTGAAGCTTTCTTT | CASSTGTGVTEAFF
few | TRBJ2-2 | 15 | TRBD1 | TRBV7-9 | TGTGCCAGCAGCTTACGGACAGGGAACACCGGGGAGCTGTTTTTT | CASSLRTGNTGELFF
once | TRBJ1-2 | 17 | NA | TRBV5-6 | TGTGCCAGCAGCTTGGTTGGAGGGAGAGCGGGTCGTTATGGCTACACCTTC | CASSLVGGRAGRYGYTF
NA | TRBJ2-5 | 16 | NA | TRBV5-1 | TGCGCCAGCAGCTTGGTCTCGGCGGCGTACCAAGAGACCCAGTACTTC | CASSLVSAAYQETQYF
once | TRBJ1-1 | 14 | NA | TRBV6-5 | TGTGCCAGCAGTTACTCCAGTACGATCAGGGAAGCTTTCTTT | CASSYSSTIREAFF
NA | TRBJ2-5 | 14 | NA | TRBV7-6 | TGTGCCAGCAGCTACATGGGGGCGCGAGAGACCCAGTACTTC | CASSYMGARETQYF
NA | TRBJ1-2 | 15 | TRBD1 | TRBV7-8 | TGTGCCAGCAGCCCCCATCAGGGGGTACCACATGGCTACACCTTC | CASSPHQGVPHGYTF
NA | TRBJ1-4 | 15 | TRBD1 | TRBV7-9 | TGTGCCAGCAGCACGTGGACAGGGGGGGATGAAAAACTGTTTTTT | CASSTWTGGDEKLFF
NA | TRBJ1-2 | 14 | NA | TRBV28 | TGTGCCAGCAGTTTGGACAGAGTTCCCTATGGCTACACCTTC | CASSLDRVPYGYTF
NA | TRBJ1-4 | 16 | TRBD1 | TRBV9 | TGTGCCAGCAGCGGCGGCAGGGGGCTGGGTAATGAAAAACTGTTTTTT | CASSGGRGLGNEKLFF
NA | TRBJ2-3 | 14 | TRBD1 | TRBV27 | TGTGCCAGCATCCCGGGACAGAGCACAGATACGCAGTATTTT | CASIPGQSTDTQYF
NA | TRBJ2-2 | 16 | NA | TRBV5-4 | TGTGCCAGCAGCTTGGCCCGGGGTACGAACACCGGGGAGCTGTTTTTT | CASSLARGTNTGELFF